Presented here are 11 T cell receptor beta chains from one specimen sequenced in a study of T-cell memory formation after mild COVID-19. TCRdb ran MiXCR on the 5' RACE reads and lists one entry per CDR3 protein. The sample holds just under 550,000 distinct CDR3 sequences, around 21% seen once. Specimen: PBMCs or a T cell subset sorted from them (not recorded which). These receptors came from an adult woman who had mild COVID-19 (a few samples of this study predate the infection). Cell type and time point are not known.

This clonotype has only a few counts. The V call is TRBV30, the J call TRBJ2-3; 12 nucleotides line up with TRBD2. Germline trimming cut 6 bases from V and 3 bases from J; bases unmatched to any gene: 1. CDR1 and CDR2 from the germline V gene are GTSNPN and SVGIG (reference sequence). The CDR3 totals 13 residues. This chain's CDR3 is CACGLAGTDTQYF. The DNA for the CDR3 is TGTGCCTGCGGACTAGCGGGAACAGATACGCAGTATTTT.

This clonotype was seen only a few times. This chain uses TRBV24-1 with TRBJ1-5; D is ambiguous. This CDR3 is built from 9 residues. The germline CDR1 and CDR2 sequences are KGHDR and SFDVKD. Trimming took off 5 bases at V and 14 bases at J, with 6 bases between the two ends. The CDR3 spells CATSGRKHF. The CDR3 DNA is TGTGCCACCAGTGGGAGAAAGCATTTT.

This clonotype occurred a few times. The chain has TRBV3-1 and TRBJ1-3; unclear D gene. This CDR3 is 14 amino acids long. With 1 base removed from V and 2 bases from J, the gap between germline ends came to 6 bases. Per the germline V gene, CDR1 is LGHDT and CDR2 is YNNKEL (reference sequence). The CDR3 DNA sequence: TGTGCCAGCAGCCAAGCCGGCGCTGGAAACACCATATATTTT. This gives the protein CASSQAGAGNTIYF.

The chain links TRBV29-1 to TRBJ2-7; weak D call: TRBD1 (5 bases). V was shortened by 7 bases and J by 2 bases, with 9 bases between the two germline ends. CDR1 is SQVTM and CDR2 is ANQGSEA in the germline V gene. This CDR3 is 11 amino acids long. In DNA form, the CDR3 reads TGCAGCGGTGGACAAACCTACGAGCAGTACTTC. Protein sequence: CSGGQTYEQYF.

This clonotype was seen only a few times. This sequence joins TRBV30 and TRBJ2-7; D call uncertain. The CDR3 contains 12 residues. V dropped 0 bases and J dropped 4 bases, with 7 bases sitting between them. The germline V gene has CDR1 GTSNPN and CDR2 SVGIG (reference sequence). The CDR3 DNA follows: TGTGCCTGGAGTGTAATGGGGTACGAGCAGTACTTC. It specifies CAWSVMGYEQYF.

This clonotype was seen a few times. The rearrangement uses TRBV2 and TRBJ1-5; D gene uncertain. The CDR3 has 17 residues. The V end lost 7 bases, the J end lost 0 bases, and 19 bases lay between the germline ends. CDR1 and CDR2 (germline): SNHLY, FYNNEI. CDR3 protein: CASKGITAIDSNQPQHF. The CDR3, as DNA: TGTGCCAGCAAGGGTATTACCGCTATCGATAGCAATCAGCCCCAGCATTTT.

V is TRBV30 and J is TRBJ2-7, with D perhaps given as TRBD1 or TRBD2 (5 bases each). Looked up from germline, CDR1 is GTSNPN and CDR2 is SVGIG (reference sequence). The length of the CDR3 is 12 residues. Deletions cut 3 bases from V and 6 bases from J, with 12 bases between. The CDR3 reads CAWSQTRGEQYF. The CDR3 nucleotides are TGTGCCTGGAGCCAAACTAGGGGCGAGCAGTACTTC.

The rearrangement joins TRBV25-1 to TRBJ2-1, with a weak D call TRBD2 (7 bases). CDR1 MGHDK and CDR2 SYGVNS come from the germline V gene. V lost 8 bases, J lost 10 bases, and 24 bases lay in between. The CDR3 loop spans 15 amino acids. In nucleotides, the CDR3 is TGTGCCAGCGGGGGCAGGGAGGGGTCTGATAGGGAGCAGTTCTTC. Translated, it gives CASGGREGSDREQFF.

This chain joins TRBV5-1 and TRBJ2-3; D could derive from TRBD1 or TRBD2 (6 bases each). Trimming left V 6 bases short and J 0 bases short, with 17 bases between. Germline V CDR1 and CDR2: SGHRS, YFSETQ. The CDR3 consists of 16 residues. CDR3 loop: CASNLGGHRSTDTQYF. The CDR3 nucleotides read TGCGCCAGCAACCTAGGGGGGCACCGAAGCACAGATACGCAGTATTTT. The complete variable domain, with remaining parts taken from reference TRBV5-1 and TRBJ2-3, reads KAGVTQTPRYLIKTRGQQVTLSCSPISGHRSVSWYQQTPGQGLQFLFEYFSETQRNKGNFPGRFSGRQFSNSRSEMNVSTLELGDSALYLCASNLGGHRSTDTQYFGPGTRLTVL.

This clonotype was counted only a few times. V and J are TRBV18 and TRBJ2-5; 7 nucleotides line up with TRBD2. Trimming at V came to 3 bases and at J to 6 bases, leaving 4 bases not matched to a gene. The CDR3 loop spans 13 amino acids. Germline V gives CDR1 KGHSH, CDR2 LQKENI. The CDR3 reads CASSPGTIKTQYF. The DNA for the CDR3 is TGTGCCAGCTCACCGGGGACTATTAAGACCCAGTACTTC. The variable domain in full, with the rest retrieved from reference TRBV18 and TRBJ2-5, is NAGVMQNPRHLVRRRGQEARLRCSPMKGHSHVYWYRQLPEEGLKFMVYLQKENIIDESGMPKERFSAEFPKEGPSILRIQQVVRGDSAAYFCASSPGTIKTQYFGPGTRLLVL.

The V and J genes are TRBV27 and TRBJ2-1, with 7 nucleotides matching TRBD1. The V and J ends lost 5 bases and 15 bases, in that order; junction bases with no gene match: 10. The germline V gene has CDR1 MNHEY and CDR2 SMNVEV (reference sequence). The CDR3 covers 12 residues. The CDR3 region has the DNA TGTGCCAGCAGTCCATTACAGGGGAAGAGGTTCTTC. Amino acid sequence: CASSPLQGKRFF.